The source of this TCR beta chain is a study of T cells in Graves' hyperthyroidism and ophthalmopathy. Between the trimmed V and J ends, which lost 2 bases and 0 bases, there was a span of 11 bases. CDR1 is MNHEY, CDR2 SVGAGI, per germline. This CDR3 contains 16 residues. Authors of the study amplified TCR beta CDR3 regions from RNA transcripts. HTBI primers were employed in a first-round RT-PCR of the TCR CDR3. TCRdb independently ran MiXCR on the multiplex PCR reads; one entry per CDR3 protein. The sample lists around 200,000 distinct CDR3 sequences; over 15% were seen once. The rearrangement uses TRBV6-5 and TRBJ1-3; D is unresolved. This receptor was obtained from a woman between 45 and 60 years old with Graves' hyperthyroidism. Specimen: blood. The CDR3 region has the DNA TGTGCCAGCAGTTACGATGTCTTCAGCTCTGGAAACACCATATATTTT. Amino acid sequence: CASSYDVFSSGNTIYF.